The 27 T cell receptor beta chains reported below all come from one sample, sequenced in a study of blood T cell repertoires in COVID-19. Produced via immunoSEQ multiplex PCR; TCRdb's table is partial and in-frame only. This sample carries 55,000 to 70,000 clones, more than 85% of them seen once, and the ten largest clones take 6.5% to 8.5%. Sequenced material: peripheral blood. These receptors all come from a woman between 65 and 79 years old with active COVID-19.

This chain joins TRBV28 and TRBJ1-3; D may be TRBD1 (5 bases). The V gene lost 11 bases and the J gene lost 2 bases, with 13 bases spanning the gap. Looked up from germline, CDR1 is MDHEN and CDR2 is SYDVKM. The CDR3 length is 13 residues. As DNA, the CDR3 is TGTGCCGCAAGTTTAGGGGCTGGAAACACCATATATTTT. Protein: CAASLGAGNTIYF.

CDR3 sequence: CASSETNTGAGQYF. In nucleotides, the CDR3 is TGTGCCAGCAGTGAAACAAATACAGGGGCGGGGCAGTACTTC. The chain links TRBV28 to TRBJ2-7, with 7 bases that match TRBD1. The CDR3 spans 14 residues. V dropped 5 bases and J dropped 9; count of bases not matched to a gene: 13. Germline V gene sequence: CDR1 MDHEN, CDR2 SYDVKM.

This chain connects TRBV2 to TRBJ1-5, with 7 bases identical to TRBD1. The germline gives CDR1 SNHLY, CDR2 FYNNEI. Germline trimming cut 11 bases from V and 3 bases from J; bases unmatched to any gene: 10. The CDR3 has 14 amino acids. In DNA, the CDR3 is TGTGCCTCGGGACAGAGGGCTGCCAATCAGCCCCAGCATTTT. It translates to CASGQRAANQPQHF. The entire variable domain, with the rest obtained from reference TRBV2 and TRBJ1-5, is as follows: EPEVTQTPSHQVTQMGQEVILRCVPISNHLYFYWYRQILGQKVEFLVSFYNNEISEKSEIFDDQFSVERPDGSNFTLKIRSTKLEDSAMYFCASGQRAANQPQHFGDGTRLSIL.

The chain joins TRBV5-4 to TRBJ2-2; D call uncertain. V was clipped by 4 bases and J by 0 bases, with 13 bases between them. Germline assignment: CDR1 SGHNT and CDR2 YYREEE (reference sequence). The CDR3 extends over 16 amino acids. CDR3 region: CASSPRFAANTGELFF. The CDR3 DNA reads as TGTGCCAGCAGCCCCAGGTTCGCAGCGAACACCGGGGAGCTGTTTTTT.

CDR3 in DNA: TGTGCCAGCAGCTCCGGACAGCTCTACGAGCAGTACTTC. Translating it yields CASSSGQLYEQYF. V and J are TRBV6-5 and TRBJ2-7; weak D call: TRBD1 (6 bases). V was pared by 6 bases and J by 3 bases, with 12 bases between. Germline CDR1 and CDR2: MNHEY and SVGAGI. The CDR3 totals 13 residues.

The chain has TRBV3-1 (or the pseudogene TRBV3-2) and TRBJ2-2, with 10 bases lining up with TRBD1. From germline, CDR1 is LGHDT and CDR2 YNNKEL (reference sequence). Trimming cost V 6 bases and J 5 bases; bases outside gene matches: 9. The CDR3 totals 16 residues. In DNA, the CDR3 is TGTGCCAGCAGTCTTTTTGGGGACAGGGGTACCGGGGAGCTGTTTTTT. Protein product: CASSLFGDRGTGELFF.

This sequence joins TRBV2 and TRBJ1-5, with 10 bases matching TRBD1. Germline V gives CDR1 SNHLY, CDR2 FYNNEI. The V gene end was trimmed by 4 bases and the J gene end by 7 bases; junction bases not matched to a gene: 10. The CDR3 loop spans 16 amino acids. DNA for the CDR3: TGTGCCAGCAGTGCAAACTCGGGACAGGGGAACCAGCCCCAGCATTTT. Encoded protein: CASSANSGQGNQPQHF.

The gene calls are TRBV28 and TRBJ1-6; the D gene is possibly TRBD1 (5 bases). V was pared by 6 bases and J by 4 bases, with 16 bases between. Germline V gives CDR1 MDHEN, CDR2 SYDVKM. This CDR3 is 16 amino acids long. DNA for the CDR3: TGTGCCAGCAGCCAAGCGGGGGGAAATTATAATTCACCCCTCCACTTT. It codes for CASSQAGGNYNSPLHF.

The chain is built from TRBV2 and TRBJ2-3; 11 bases fit TRBD1. V lost 10 bases, J lost 4 bases, and 7 bases stayed unmatched. The CDR3 contains 14 residues. Per the germline V gene, CDR1 is SNHLY and CDR2 is FYNNEI. The CDR3 spells CATNRDRGADTQYF. The CDR3 DNA follows: TGTGCCACTAACCGGGACAGGGGGGCAGATACGCAGTATTTT.

This rearrangement joins TRBV15 to TRBJ1-2, with 9 bases matching TRBD1. Germline V gives CDR1 LNHNV, CDR2 YYDKDF (reference sequence). With V trimmed by 5 bases and J by 8 bases, 18 bases remained unmatched. The CDR3 is 17 amino acids. The CDR3 here is CATSSSGTGIVLFGYTF. CDR3 DNA: TGTGCCACCAGCTCCTCCGGGACAGGGATTGTTTTGTTCGGCTACACCTTC.

The rearrangement joins TRBV15 to TRBJ1-2, with no clear D. Trimming took 0 bases from V and 7 from J, leaving 15 bases between them. The CDR3 consists of 15 residues. Germline V lookup: CDR1 LNHNV, CDR2 YYDKDF (reference sequence). CDR3 bases: TGTGCCACCAGCAGAGATAATTACCCAGTTGGTGGCTACACCTTC. It translates to CATSRDNYPVGGYTF.

The V call is TRBV6-5, the J call TRBJ1-2; TRBD1 might be the D (6 bases). The germline V gene has CDR1 MNHEY and CDR2 SVGAGI. V was shortened by 6 bases and J by 4 bases, with 9 bases between the two germline ends. CDR3 size: 12 residues. The CDR3 reads CASRDSLYGYTF. CDR3 coding DNA: TGTGCCAGCAGGGACAGTCTCTATGGCTACACCTTC.

The J gene is TRBJ2-1, the V gene TRBV5-1; D is undetermined. In germline, CDR1 is SGHRS, CDR2 YFSETQ. This CDR3 is built from 11 residues. Trimming took off 4 bases at V and 6 bases at J, with 5 bases between the two ends. The CDR3, as DNA: TGCGCCAGCAGCCTCCTCAATGAGCAGTTCTTC. As protein: CASSLLNEQFF.

J is TRBJ1-1 and V is TRBV10-1; no clear D. Trimming removed 5 bases at V and 2 bases at J, with 9 bases between. Per germline, CDR1 WNHNN and CDR2 SYGVQD (reference sequence). This CDR3 is built from 13 residues. CDR3 coding DNA: TGCGCCAGCAGTTGGGCCCGCAACACTGAAGCTTTCTTT. Translating it yields CASSWARNTEAFF.

This chain joins TRBV27 and TRBJ1-5, with 8 bases matching TRBD1. Germline-derived CDR1 and CDR2 are MNHEY and SMNVEV (reference sequence). The junction had 6 bases not matched to a gene; V was cut back by 6 bases and J by 2 bases. The CDR3 sequence is 15 residues long. CDR3 coding DNA: TGTGCCAGCAGATACGCAGGGGGCGGCAATCAGCCCCAGCATTTT. Protein sequence: CASRYAGGGNQPQHF.

The genes are TRBV2 and TRBJ2-5; D unresolved. Germline CDR1 SNHLY, CDR2 FYNNEI. The CDR3 covers 12 residues. Trimming cost V 5 bases and J 4 bases, with 8 bases left between them. CDR3 in amino acids: CASSQSGETQYF. CDR3 DNA: TGTGCCAGCAGTCAATCAGGAGAGACCCAGTACTTC.

V gene TRBV27 combines with J gene TRBJ2-7, with a possible D match to TRBD2 (7 bases). V lost 5 bases and J 4 bases, leaving 15 bases between the germline ends. The CDR3 is made up of 14 amino acids. The germline CDR1 and CDR2 sequences are MNHEY and SMNVEV (reference sequence). CDR3 nucleotides: TGTGCCAGCAGTACCCCGGGGGGCAGATACGAGCAGTACTTC. Protein: CASSTPGGRYEQYF.

V is TRBV5-8 and J is TRBJ2-5; D is undetermined. CDR1 and CDR2 (germline): SGHTS, YDEGEE. The CDR3 is 12 amino acids. V was shortened by 0 bases and J by 6 bases, with 6 bases between the two germline ends. The DNA of the CDR3 is TGTGCCAGCAGCTTGGCAGTCCAGACCCAGTACTTC. This sequence encodes CASSLAVQTQYF.

V usage is TRBV7-2 and J usage is TRBJ1-2, with 9 bases fitting TRBD1. The germline CDR1 and CDR2 sequences are SGHTA and FQGNSA. The CDR3 is made up of 15 amino acids. V trimming: 1 base; J trimming: 4 bases; junction bases outside the gene matches: 4. The DNA for the CDR3 is TGTGCCAGCAGCTTAGGGGACAGGGCGGTCTATGGCTACACCTTC. This codes for CASSLGDRAVYGYTF. Looking up the rest from reference TRBV7-2 and TRBJ1-2 gives the full variable domain: GAGVSQSPSNKVTEKGKDVELRCDPISGHTALYWYRQSLGQGLEFLIYFQGNSAPDKSGLPSDRFSAERTGGSVSTLTIQRTQQEDSAVYLCASSLGDRAVYGYTFGSGTRLTVV.

V gene TRBV30 combines with J gene TRBJ2-3; D is perhaps TRBD1 (6 bases). V was cut by 2 bases and J by 4 bases, with 22 bases left in between. The CDR3 spans 17 residues. The germline V gene has CDR1 GTSNPN and CDR2 SVGIG (reference sequence). CDR3 sequence (DNA): TGTGCCTGGAGTAGGGGGACGGGACCCCCTGGGGCAGATACGCAGTATTTT. Its protein is CAWSRGTGPPGADTQYF.

This clone appeared a few times. The chain has TRBV18 and TRBJ2-2, with D possibly matching TRBD2 (6 bases). Germline CDR1 and CDR2: KGHSH and LQKENI. There are 16 residues in the CDR3. Trimming pared 3 bases from V and 1 base from J, leaving 12 bases between. This CDR3 is CASSPGLLQNTGELFF. CDR3 DNA: TGTGCCAGCTCACCTGGACTACTACAGAACACCGGGGAGCTGTTTTTT.

The chain joins TRBV19 to TRBJ1-2; TRBD1 agrees at 7 bases. The CDR3 contains 15 residues. Germline trimming cut 5 bases from V and 4 bases from J; bases unmatched to any gene: 10. Germline CDR1 is LNHDA and CDR2 is SQIVND (reference sequence). The CDR3 loop is CASSPSTGLAYGYTF. In DNA form, the CDR3 reads TGTGCCAGTAGTCCATCGACAGGGCTTGCCTATGGCTACACCTTC.

This clone has a handful of counts. This sequence joins TRBV5-1 and TRBJ2-2; tentatively, D is TRBD1 (6 bases). Deletions cut 5 bases from V and 1 base from J, with 9 bases between. CDR3 length: 14 amino acids. The germline V gene encodes CDR1 SGHRS and CDR2 YFSETQ. CDR3 sequence: CASSRGQNTGELFF. CDR3 nucleotide sequence: TGCGCCAGCAGTCGGGGACAGAACACCGGGGAGCTGTTTTTT.

The rearrangement joins TRBV2 to TRBJ2-7, with 9 positions matching TRBD2. Germline CDR1 and CDR2: SNHLY and FYNNEI. This CDR3 contains 15 residues. The V gene end was trimmed by 6 bases and the J gene end by 2 bases; junction bases not matched to a gene: 8. The CDR3 here is CASRGSASGTYEQYF. DNA for the CDR3: TGTGCCAGCAGGGGGTCGGCTAGCGGGACCTACGAGCAGTACTTC. Looking up the rest from reference TRBV2 and TRBJ2-7 gives the full variable domain: EPEVTQTPSHQVTQMGQEVILRCVPISNHLYFYWYRQILGQKVEFLVSFYNNEISEKSEIFDDQFSVERPDGSNFTLKIRSTKLEDSAMYFCASRGSASGTYEQYFGPGTRLTVT.

The chain is built from TRBV6-6 and TRBJ1-3; 8 bases are a match to TRBD1. The CDR3 totals 18 residues. Losses at the gene ends were 5 bases for V and 0 bases for J; bases not matched to a gene: 12. Germline V CDR1 and CDR2: MNHNY, SVGAGI (reference sequence). The CDR3 DNA follows: TGTGCCAGCAGTCCCGACCGGACAGGGATCCGCTCTGGAAACACCATATATTTT. This codes for CASSPDRTGIRSGNTIYF.

The chain has TRBV2 and TRBJ1-4; D not resolved. Germline V gene sequence: CDR1 SNHLY, CDR2 FYNNEI. The CDR3 runs to 13 residues. V was trimmed by 1 base and J by 7 bases, leaving 7 bases between them. The CDR3 here is CASSEGGAEKLFF. CDR3 in DNA: TGTGCCAGCAGTGAAGGGGGAGCTGAAAAACTGTTTTTT.

The chain carries TRBV28 and TRBJ2-1, with TRBD2 matching 12 bases. Germline trimming cut 5 bases from V and 7 bases from J; bases unmatched to any gene: 15. CDR1 is MDHEN, CDR2 SYDVKM, per germline. The CDR3 totals 18 residues. The CDR3 nucleotides read TGTGCCAGCAGTCTTCGACTAGCGGGAGCCCTCATGGGGAATGAGCAGTTCTTC. Translated, it gives CASSLRLAGALMGNEQFF.